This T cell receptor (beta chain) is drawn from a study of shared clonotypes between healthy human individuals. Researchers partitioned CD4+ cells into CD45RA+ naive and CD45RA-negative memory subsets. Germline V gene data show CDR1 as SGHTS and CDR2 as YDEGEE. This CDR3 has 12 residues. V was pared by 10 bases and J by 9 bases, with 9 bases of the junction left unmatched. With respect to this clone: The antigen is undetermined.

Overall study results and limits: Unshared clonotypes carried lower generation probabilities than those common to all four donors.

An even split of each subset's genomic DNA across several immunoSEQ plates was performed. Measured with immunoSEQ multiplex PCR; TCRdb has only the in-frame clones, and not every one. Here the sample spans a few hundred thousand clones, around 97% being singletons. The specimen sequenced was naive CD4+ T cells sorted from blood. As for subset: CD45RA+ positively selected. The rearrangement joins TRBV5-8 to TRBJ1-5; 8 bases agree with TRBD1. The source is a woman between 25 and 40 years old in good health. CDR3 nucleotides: TGTGCCGGACAGGGAGGTAGAAGGCCCCAGCATTTT. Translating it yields CAGQGGRRPQHF. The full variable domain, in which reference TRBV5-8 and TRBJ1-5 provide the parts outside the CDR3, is EAGVTQSPTHLIKTRGQQATLRCSPISGHTSVYWYQQALGLGLQFLLWYDEGEERNRGNFPPRFSGRQFPNYSSELNVNALELEDSALYLCAGQGGRRPQHFGDGTRLSIL.